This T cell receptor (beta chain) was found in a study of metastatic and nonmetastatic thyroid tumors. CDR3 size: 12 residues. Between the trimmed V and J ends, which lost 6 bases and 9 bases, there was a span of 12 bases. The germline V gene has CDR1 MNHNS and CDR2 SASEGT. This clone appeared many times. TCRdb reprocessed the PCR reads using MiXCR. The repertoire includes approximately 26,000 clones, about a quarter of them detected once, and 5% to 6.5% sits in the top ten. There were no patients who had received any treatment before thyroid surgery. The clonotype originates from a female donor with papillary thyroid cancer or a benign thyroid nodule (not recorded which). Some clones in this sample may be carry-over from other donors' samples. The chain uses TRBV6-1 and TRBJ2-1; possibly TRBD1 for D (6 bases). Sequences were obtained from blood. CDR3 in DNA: TGTGCCAGCAGCTCAGGGGCCGGTGAGCAGTTCTTC. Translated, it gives CASSSGAGEQFF.